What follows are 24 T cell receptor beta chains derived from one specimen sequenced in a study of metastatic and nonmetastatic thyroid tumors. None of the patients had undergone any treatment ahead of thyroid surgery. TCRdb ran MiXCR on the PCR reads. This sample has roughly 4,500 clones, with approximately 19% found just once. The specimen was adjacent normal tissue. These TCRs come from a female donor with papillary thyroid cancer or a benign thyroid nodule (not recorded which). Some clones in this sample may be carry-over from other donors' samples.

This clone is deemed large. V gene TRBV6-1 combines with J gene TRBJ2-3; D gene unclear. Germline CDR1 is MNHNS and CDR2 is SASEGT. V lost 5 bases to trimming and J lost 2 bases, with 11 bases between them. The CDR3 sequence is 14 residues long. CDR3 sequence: CASSIASFTDTQYF. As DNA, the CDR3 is TGTGCCAGCAGTATCGCCTCATTCACAGATACGCAGTATTTT.

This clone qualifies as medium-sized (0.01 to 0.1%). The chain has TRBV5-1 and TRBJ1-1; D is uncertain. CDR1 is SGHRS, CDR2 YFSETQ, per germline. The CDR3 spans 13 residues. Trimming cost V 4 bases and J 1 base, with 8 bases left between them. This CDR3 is CASSLDSNTEAFF. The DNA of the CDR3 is TGCGCCAGCAGCCTGGACTCGAACACTGAAGCTTTCTTT.

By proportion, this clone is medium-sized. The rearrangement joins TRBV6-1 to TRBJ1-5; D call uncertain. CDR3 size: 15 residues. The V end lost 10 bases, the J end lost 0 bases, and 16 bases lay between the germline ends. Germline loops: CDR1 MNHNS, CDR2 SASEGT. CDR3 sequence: CATSPTSLSNQPQHF. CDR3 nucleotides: TGTGCCACCTCGCCTACGTCCCTTAGCAATCAGCCCCAGCATTTT.

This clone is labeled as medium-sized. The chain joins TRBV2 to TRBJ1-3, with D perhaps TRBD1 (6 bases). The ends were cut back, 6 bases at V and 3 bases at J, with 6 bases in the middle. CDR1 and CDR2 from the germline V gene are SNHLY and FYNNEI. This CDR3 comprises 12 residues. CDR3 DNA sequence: TGTGCCAGCAGACAGGGTGGAAACACCATATATTTT. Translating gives CASRQGGNTIYF.

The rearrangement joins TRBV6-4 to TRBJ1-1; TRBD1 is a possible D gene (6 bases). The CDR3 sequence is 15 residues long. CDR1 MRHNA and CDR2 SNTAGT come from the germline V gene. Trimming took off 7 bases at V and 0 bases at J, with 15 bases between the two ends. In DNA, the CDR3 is TGTGCCAGCAAGAGAGAGGACAGCCTGAACACTGAAGCTTTCTTT. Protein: CASKREDSLNTEAFF.

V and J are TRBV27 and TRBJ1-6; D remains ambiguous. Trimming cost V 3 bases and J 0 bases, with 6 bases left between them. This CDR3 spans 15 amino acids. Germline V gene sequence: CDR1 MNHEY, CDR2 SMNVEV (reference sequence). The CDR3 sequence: CASSLVGSYNSPLHF. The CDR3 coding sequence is TGTGCCAGCAGTTTGGTGGGCTCCTATAATTCACCCCTCCACTTT.

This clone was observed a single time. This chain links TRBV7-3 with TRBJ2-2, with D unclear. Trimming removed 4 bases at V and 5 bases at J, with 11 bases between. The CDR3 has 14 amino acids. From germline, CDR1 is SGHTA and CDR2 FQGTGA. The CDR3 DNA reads TGTGCCAGCAGCTCAACATTAGAGACCGGGGAGCTGTTTTTT. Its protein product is CASSSTLETGELFF.

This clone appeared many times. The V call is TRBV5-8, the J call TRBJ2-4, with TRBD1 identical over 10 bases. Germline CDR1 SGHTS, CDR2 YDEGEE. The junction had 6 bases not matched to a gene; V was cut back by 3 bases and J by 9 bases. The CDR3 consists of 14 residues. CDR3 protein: CASSSGTGVSIQYF. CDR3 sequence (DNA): TGTGCCAGCAGCTCCGGGACAGGGGTTAGCATTCAGTACTTC.

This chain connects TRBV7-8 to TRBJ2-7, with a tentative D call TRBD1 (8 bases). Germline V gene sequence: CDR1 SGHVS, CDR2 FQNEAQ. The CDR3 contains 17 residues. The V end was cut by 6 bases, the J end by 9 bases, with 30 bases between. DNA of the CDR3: TGTGCCAGCAGGGGGGGAGGGACGGACAGGGTCAGTGTAGGGCAGTACTTC. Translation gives CASRGGGTDRVSVGQYF.

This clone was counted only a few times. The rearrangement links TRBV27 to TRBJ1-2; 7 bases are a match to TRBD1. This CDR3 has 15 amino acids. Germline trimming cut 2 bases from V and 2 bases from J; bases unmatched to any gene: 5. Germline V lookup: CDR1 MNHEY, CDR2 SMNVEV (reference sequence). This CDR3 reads CASSLTGTANYGYTF. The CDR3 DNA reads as TGTGCCAGCAGTTTAACCGGGACAGCCAACTATGGCTACACCTTC.

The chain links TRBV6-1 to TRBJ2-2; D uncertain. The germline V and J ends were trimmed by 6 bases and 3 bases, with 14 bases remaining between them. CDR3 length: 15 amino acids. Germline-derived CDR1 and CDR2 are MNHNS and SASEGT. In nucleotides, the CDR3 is TGTGCCAGCAGCCGCTCGGGTAGCCACACCGGGGAGCTGTTTTTT. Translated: CASSRSGSHTGELFF.

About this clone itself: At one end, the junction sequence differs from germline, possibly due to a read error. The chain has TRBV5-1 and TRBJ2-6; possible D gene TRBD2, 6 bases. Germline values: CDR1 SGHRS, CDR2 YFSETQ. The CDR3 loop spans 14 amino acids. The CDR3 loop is CASAKERGANVMTF. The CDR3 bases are TGCGCCAGCGCGAAGGAGCGCGGGGCCAACGTCATGACTTTC.

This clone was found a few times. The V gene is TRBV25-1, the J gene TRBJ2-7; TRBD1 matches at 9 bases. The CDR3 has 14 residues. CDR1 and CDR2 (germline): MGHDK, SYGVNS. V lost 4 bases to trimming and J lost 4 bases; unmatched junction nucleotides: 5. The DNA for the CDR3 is TGTGCCAGCAGTGTTGGGACAGGGTCGTACGAGCAGTACTTC. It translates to CASSVGTGSYEQYF.

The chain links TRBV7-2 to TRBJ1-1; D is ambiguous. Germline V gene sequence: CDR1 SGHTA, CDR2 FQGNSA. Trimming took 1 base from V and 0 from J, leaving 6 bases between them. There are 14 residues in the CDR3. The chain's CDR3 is CASSLDLMNTEAFF. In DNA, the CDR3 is TGTGCCAGCAGCTTAGACCTTATGAACACTGAAGCTTTCTTT.

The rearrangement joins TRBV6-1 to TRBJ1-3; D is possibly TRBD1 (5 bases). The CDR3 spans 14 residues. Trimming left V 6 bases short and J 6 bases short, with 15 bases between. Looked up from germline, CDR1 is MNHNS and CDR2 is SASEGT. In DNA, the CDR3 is TGTGCCAGCAGCCCGACAGATTCTAAAAACACCATATATTTT. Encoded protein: CASSPTDSKNTIYF.

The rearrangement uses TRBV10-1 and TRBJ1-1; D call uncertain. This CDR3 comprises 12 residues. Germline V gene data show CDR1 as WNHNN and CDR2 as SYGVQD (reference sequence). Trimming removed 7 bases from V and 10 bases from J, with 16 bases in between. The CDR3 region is CASNSNPGGAFF. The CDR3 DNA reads TGCGCCAGCAATTCCAACCCGGGAGGAGCTTTCTTT.

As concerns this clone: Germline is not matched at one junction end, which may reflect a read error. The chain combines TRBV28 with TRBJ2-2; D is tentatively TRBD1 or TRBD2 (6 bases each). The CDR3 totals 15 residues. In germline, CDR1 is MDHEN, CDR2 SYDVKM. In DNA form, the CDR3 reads TGTGCCAGCAGTAACCTCAGGGGACTGTCCGGGGAGCTATTTTTT. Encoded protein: CASSNLRGLSGELFF.

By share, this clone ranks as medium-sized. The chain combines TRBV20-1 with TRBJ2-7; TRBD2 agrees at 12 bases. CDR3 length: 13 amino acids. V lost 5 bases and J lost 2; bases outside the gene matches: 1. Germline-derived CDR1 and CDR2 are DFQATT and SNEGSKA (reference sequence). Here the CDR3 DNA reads TGCAGTGCTTCTAGCGGGAGGGCCTACGAGCAGTACGTC. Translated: CSASSGRAYEQYV.

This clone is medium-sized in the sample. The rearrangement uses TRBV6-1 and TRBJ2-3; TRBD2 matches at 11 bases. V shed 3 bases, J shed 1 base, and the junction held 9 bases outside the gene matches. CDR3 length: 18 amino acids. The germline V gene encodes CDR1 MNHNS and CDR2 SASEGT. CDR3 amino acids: CASSDIAGGIIGTDTQYF. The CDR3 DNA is TGTGCCAGCAGTGACATAGCGGGAGGGATAATTGGCACAGATACGCAGTATTTT.

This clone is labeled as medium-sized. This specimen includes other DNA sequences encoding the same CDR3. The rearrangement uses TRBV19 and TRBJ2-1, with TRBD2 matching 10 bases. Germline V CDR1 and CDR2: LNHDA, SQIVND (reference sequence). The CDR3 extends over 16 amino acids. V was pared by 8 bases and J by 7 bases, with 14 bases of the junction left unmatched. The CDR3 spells CASGGGLAELGNEQFF. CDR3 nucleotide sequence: TGTGCCAGTGGGGGAGGACTAGCGGAGTTGGGGAATGAGCAGTTCTTC.

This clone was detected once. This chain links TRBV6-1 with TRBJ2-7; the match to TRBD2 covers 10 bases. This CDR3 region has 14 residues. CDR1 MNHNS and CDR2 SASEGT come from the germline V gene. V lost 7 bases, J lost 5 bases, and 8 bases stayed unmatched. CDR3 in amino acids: CASNSGGAGNEQYF. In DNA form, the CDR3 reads TGTGCCAGCAACAGCGGGGGGGCTGGAAACGAGCAGTACTTC.

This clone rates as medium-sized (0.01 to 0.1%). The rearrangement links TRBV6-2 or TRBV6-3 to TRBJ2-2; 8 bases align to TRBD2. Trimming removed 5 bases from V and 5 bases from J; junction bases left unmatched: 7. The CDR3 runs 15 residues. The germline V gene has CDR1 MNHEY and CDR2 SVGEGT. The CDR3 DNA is TGTGCCAGCAGTGGAGCGGGAGAAGGGACCGGGGAGCTGTTTTTT. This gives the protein CASSGAGEGTGELFF.

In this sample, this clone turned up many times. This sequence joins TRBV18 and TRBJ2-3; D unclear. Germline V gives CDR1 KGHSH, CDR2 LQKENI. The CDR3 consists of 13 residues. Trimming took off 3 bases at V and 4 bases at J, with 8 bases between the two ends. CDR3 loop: CASSPTGPDTQYF. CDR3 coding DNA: TGTGCCAGCTCACCCACCGGCCCAGATACGCAGTATTTT.

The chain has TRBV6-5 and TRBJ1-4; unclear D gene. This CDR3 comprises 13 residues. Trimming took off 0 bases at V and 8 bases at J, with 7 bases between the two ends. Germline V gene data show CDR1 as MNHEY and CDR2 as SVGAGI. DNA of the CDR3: TGTGCCAGCAGTTACTCCCCGAGGGAAAAACTGTTTTTT. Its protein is CASSYSPREKLFF.